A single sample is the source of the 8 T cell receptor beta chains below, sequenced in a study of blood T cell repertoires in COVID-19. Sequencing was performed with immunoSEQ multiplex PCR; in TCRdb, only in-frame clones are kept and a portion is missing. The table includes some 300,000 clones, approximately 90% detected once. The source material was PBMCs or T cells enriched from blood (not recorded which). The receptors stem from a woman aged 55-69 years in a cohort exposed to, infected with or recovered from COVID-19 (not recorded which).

CDR3 nucleotides: TGTGCCAGTAGTGTTCGGACACCAGGGGCACGACGTGAAGCTTTCTTT. This encodes CASSVRTPGARREAFF. The J gene is TRBJ1-1, the V gene TRBV19, with D perhaps TRBD1 (6 bases). Germline V lookup: CDR1 LNHDA, CDR2 SQIVND (reference sequence). The ends were cut back, 5 bases at V and 7 bases at J, with 23 bases in the middle. The CDR3 totals 16 residues.

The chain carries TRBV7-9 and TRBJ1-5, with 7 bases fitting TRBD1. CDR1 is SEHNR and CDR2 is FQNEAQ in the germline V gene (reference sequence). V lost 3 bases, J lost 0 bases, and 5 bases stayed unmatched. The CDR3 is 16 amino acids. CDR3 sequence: CASSFGGQSSNQPQHF. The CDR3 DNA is TGTGCCAGCAGCTTTGGGGGACAGAGTAGCAATCAGCCCCAGCATTTT. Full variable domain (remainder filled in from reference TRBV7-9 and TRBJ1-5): DTGVSQNPRHKITKRGQNVTFRCDPISEHNRLYWYRQTLGQGPEFLTYFQNEAQLEKSRLLSDRFSAERPKGSFSTLEIQRTEQGDSAMYLCASSFGGQSSNQPQHFGDGTRLSIL.

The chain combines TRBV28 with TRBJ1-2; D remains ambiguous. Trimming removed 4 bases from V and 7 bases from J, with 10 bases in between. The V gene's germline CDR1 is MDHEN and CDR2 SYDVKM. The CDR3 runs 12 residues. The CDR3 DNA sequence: TGTGCCAGCAGTTATAACGGTGTTGGCTACACCTTC. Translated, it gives CASSYNGVGYTF.

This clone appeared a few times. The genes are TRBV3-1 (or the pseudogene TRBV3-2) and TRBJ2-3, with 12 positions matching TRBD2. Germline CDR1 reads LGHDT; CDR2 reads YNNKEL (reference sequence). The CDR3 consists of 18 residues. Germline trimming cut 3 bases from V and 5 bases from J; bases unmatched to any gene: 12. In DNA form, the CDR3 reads TGTGCCAGCAGCCAGGACCGGACTAGCGGGACTACTGGAGATACGCAGTATTTT. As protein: CASSQDRTSGTTGDTQYF.

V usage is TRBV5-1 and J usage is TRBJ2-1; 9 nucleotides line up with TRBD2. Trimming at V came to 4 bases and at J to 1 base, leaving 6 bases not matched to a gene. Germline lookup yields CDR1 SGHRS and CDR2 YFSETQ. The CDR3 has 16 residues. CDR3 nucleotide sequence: TGCGCCAGCAGCCGAGGACTAGCGCAGTCCTACAATGAGCAGTTCTTC. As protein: CASSRGLAQSYNEQFF.

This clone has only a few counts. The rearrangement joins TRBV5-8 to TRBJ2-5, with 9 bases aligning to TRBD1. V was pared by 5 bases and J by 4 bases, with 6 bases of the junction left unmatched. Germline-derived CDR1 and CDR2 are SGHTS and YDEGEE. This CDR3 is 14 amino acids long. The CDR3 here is CASRRTGEGETQYF. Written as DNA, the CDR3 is TGTGCCAGCAGAAGGACAGGGGAAGGAGAGACCCAGTACTTC.

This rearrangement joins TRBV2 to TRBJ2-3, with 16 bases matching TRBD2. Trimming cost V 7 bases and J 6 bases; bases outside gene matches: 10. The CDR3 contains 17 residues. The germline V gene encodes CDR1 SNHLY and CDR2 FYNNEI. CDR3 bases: TGTGCCAGCAACGGAGCGGGGACTAGCGGGAGGGTGGATACGCAGTATTTT. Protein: CASNGAGTSGRVDTQYF.

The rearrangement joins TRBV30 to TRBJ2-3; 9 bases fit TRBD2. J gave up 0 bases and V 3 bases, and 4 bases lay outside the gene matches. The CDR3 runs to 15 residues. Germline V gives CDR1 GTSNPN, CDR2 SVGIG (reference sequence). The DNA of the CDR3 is TGTGCCTGGAGGGGCACTAGCGGGAGCACAGATACGCAGTATTTT. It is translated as CAWRGTSGSTDTQYF.